This passage covers 24 T cell receptor beta chains from one sample sequenced in a study of blood T cell repertoires in COVID-19 (dated by TCRdb to about 2020). Receptor libraries were prepared by the immunoSEQ multiplex PCR assay. The immuneACCESS repertoire file appears here via TCRdb, limited to in-frame rearrangements. These files lack a portion of the clones; in checked studies, under half of the deficit traces to unresolved V genes, and the cause of the others is not known. Within this sample are about 47,000 clones, with more than 75% of them counted one time only. The ten top clones hold over 12% of the sample. Sequencing input: peripheral blood. The receptor source for this set is a human donor with acute or convalescent COVID-19. The donor label of this sample is uncertain.

J is TRBJ1-2 and V is TRBV4-3; TRBD1 matches 8 bases. Germline trimming cut 1 base from V and 4 bases from J; bases unmatched to any gene: 5. The germline V gene has CDR1 LGHNA and CDR2 YSLEER. CDR3 length: 15 amino acids. CDR3 residues: CASSQAGQAIYGYTF. The DNA of the CDR3 is TGCGCCAGCAGCCAAGCGGGACAGGCAATCTATGGCTACACCTTC.

The chain recombines TRBV6-2 or TRBV6-3 with TRBJ2-7, with TRBD2 identical over 13 bases. The CDR3 is made up of 18 amino acids. Germline V CDR1 and CDR2: MNHEY, SVGEGT. V lost 3 bases and J lost 3; bases outside the gene matches: 11. For the CDR3, the DNA is TGTGCCAGCAGTTATCCCGGACTAGCGGGGGTCCAGAACTACGAGCAGTACTTC. It encodes CASSYPGLAGVQNYEQYF.

This clone was observed a handful of times. The V and J genes are TRBV7-2 and TRBJ1-1, with D perhaps TRBD1 (5 bases). The germline CDR1 and CDR2 sequences are SGHTA and FQGNSA. Trimming stripped 3 bases from V and 2 bases from J, with 7 bases between. The length of the CDR3 is 13 residues. Here the CDR3 DNA reads TGTGCCAGCAGCTTCGGGGGTAACACTGAAGCTTTCTTT. It encodes CASSFGGNTEAFF.

As concerns this clone: Relative to the germline gene, one junction end is altered; a read error may explain this. The rearrangement uses TRBV29-1 and TRBJ2-7; TRBD2 matches at 7 bases. Looked up from germline, CDR1 is SQVTM and CDR2 is ANQGSEA. CDR3 length: 8 amino acids. CDR3: CSVEGGVF. CDR3 sequence (DNA): TGCAGCGTTGAGGGGGGGGTCTTC.

The rearrangement joins TRBV5-6 to TRBJ1-2; weak D call: TRBD1 (5 bases). With 6 bases removed from V and 8 bases from J, the gap between germline ends came to 14 bases. Germline assignment: CDR1 SGHDT and CDR2 YYEEEE. This CDR3 has 12 amino acids. CDR3 sequence: CASNRQGRGYTF. CDR3 nucleotides: TGTGCCAGCAACCGGCAGGGCCGCGGCTACACCTTC. Based on the CDR3 plus reference TRBV5-6 and TRBJ1-2, the full variable domain is DAGVTQSPTHLIKTRGQQVTLRCSPKSGHDTVSWYQQALGQGPQFIFQYYEEEERQRGNFPDRFSGHQFPNYSSELNVNALLLGDSALYLCASNRQGRGYTFGSGTRLTVV.

The chain is built from TRBV29-1 and TRBJ1-5; D not certain. This CDR3 region has 14 residues. V gave up 4 bases and J gave up 2 bases, with 12 bases separating them. Germline CDR1 reads SQVTM; CDR2 reads ANQGSEA. The CDR3 spells CSVGEPEGNQPQHF. The CDR3 DNA is TGCAGCGTTGGGGAGCCAGAGGGCAATCAGCCCCAGCATTTT.

The sample holds one count of this clone. The gene calls are TRBV6-1 and TRBJ1-2; TRBD1 matches 8 bases. V lost 2 bases and J lost 4; bases outside the gene matches: 9. The V gene's germline CDR1 is MNHNS and CDR2 SASEGT. The CDR3 totals 16 residues. In DNA form, the CDR3 reads TGTGCCAGCAGTGAACTGACAGGGGTACAGGGCTATGGCTACACCTTC. Amino acids: CASSELTGVQGYGYTF.

J is TRBJ1-2 and V is TRBV11-3, with 8 bases lining up with TRBD1. The V segment lost 6 bases and the J segment 2 bases; nucleotides outside the gene matches: 8. This CDR3 is 15 amino acids long. Germline V gives CDR1 SGHNT, CDR2 YENEEA. CDR3 protein: CASSPRQGWNYGYTF. The CDR3 region has the DNA TGTGCCAGCAGTCCTAGACAGGGGTGGAACTATGGCTACACCTTC.

This clone was seen a single time. V usage is TRBV5-1 and J usage is TRBJ1-2; 7 bases map to TRBD1. This CDR3 is built from 14 residues. V trimming: 4 bases; J trimming: 3 bases; junction bases outside the gene matches: 6. In germline, CDR1 is SGHRS, CDR2 YFSETQ. CDR3 coding DNA: TGCGCCAGCAGCCCGGGACAGTCGTACTATGGCTACACCTTC. It yields the protein CASSPGQSYYGYTF.

This clone was seen a single time. The chain has TRBV7-9 and TRBJ2-3; D remains unclear. Between the trimmed V and J ends, which lost 1 base and 0 bases, there was a span of 11 bases. The germline V gene has CDR1 SEHNR and CDR2 FQNEAQ (reference sequence). This CDR3 region has 16 residues. CDR3 amino acids: CASSLGLYPSTDTQYF. The CDR3, as DNA: TGTGCCAGCAGCTTAGGTCTCTACCCTAGCACAGATACGCAGTATTTT.

This chain joins TRBV5-6 and TRBJ1-1; 9 nucleotides align to TRBD1. The V segment lost 3 bases and the J segment 3 bases; nucleotides outside the gene matches: 3. This CDR3 is 14 amino acids long. CDR1 is SGHDT, CDR2 YYEEEE, per germline. The CDR3 coding sequence is TGTGCCAGCAGCTCCTGGGACAGGGACACTGAAGCTTTCTTT. Translated: CASSSWDRDTEAFF.

The chain joins TRBV3-1 (or the pseudogene TRBV3-2) to TRBJ1-1, with 7 bases lining up with TRBD1. Germline CDR1 is LGHDT and CDR2 is YNNKEL (reference sequence). The CDR3 totals 12 residues. J gave up 10 bases and V 1 base, and 3 bases lay outside the gene matches. The CDR3 sequence: CASSQGDRGAFF. CDR3 DNA: TGTGCCAGCAGCCAAGGGGACAGAGGAGCTTTCTTT.

The gene calls are TRBV7-7 and TRBJ2-7; TRBD2 matches at 7 bases. CDR3 length equals 15 residues. With 3 bases clipped from V and 4 bases from J, the junction kept 9 bases outside the gene matches. CDR1 is SSHAT, CDR2 FNYEAQ, per germline (reference sequence). CDR3 residues: CASSFRLGRAYEQYF. The CDR3 DNA reads TGTGCCAGCAGCTTTAGGTTGGGGAGGGCGTACGAGCAGTACTTC.

The rearrangement uses TRBV3-1 (or the pseudogene TRBV3-2) and TRBJ2-7, with 7 bases fitting TRBD2. Germline loops: CDR1 LGHDT, CDR2 YNNKEL (reference sequence). Germline trimming cut 4 bases from V and 4 bases from J; bases unmatched to any gene: 13. The CDR3 length is 16 residues. CDR3 sequence: CASSPPGSGDLYEQYF. CDR3 nucleotide sequence: TGTGCCAGCAGCCCGCCGGGGAGCGGGGATTTGTACGAGCAGTACTTC.

The chain has TRBV4-1 and TRBJ1-1; no firm D call. V was clipped by 0 bases and J by 10 bases, with 9 bases between them. CDR3 length equals 12 residues. Germline loops: CDR1 MGHRA, CDR2 YSYEKL. CDR3 amino acids: CASSQDRSVAFF. In DNA, the CDR3 is TGCGCCAGCAGCCAAGACCGTTCAGTAGCTTTCTTT.

The chain has TRBV6-5 and TRBJ1-5; unclear D gene. With 3 bases removed from V and 0 bases from J, the gap between germline ends came to 9 bases. There are 15 residues in the CDR3. CDR1 and CDR2 (germline): MNHEY, SVGAGI. The CDR3 is CASSYSRYSNQPQHF. CDR3 in DNA: TGTGCCAGCAGTTATTCCCGGTATAGCAATCAGCCCCAGCATTTT.

This clone was seen a few times. The chain recombines TRBV7-6 with TRBJ2-6; 8 nucleotides agree with TRBD1. The CDR3 consists of 18 residues. Trimming removed 1 base from V and 0 bases from J; junction bases left unmatched: 5. CDR1 and CDR2 (germline): SGHVS, FNYEAQ. CDR3 region: CASSLERTGRSGANVLTF. In DNA, the CDR3 is TGTGCCAGCAGCTTAGAACGGACAGGGCGCTCTGGGGCCAACGTCCTGACTTTC.

V gene TRBV5-6 combines with J gene TRBJ2-7, with D possibly being TRBD2 (6 bases). Between the trimmed V and J ends, which lost 0 bases and 6 bases, there was a span of 7 bases. Germline V gene data show CDR1 as SGHDT and CDR2 as YYEEEE. This CDR3 is built from 12 residues. CDR3 sequence: CASSLGLGEQYF. The CDR3 DNA reads as TGTGCCAGCAGCTTGGGACTAGGCGAGCAGTACTTC.

The chain links TRBV7-8 to TRBJ1-2; D possibly corresponds to TRBD1 (5 bases). CDR3 length: 15 amino acids. CDR1 and CDR2 from the germline V gene are SGHVS and FQNEAQ. Trimming pared 2 bases from V and 5 bases from J, leaving 15 bases between. DNA for the CDR3: TGTGCCAGCAGCTTAAGGGGATCTTCTGCTTATGGCTACACCTTC. This encodes CASSLRGSSAYGYTF.

The chain employs TRBV9 and TRBJ2-5, with TRBD1 matching 8 bases. Trimming removed 4 bases from V and 10 bases from J; junction bases left unmatched: 9. The CDR3 extends over 13 amino acids. Germline CDR1 reads SGDLS; CDR2 reads YYNGEE. CDR3 protein: CASSSTTGVHQYF. The CDR3 coding sequence is TGTGCCAGCAGCTCAACGACAGGGGTCCACCAGTACTTC.

Written as DNA, the CDR3 is TGTGCCAGCAGCCCGCGACAGGGGGCGGATACCGGGGAGCTGTTTTTT. Protein product: CASSPRQGADTGELFF. The chain recombines TRBV9 with TRBJ2-2, with 10 bases lining up with TRBD1. The germline V gene encodes CDR1 SGDLS and CDR2 YYNGEE. V gave up 4 bases and J gave up 5 bases; unmatched junction bases: 8. CDR3 length: 16 amino acids. Based on the CDR3 plus reference TRBV9 and TRBJ2-2, the full variable domain is DSGVTQTPKHLITATGQRVTLRCSPRSGDLSVYWYQQSLDQGLQFLIQYYNGEERAKGNILERFSAQQFPDLHSELNLSSLELGDSALYFCASSPRQGADTGELFFGEGSRLTVL.

V is TRBV5-5 and J is TRBJ2-3; 8 bases match TRBD1. The ends lost 2 bases at V and 6 bases at J; junction bases unmatched: 5. The CDR3 consists of 14 residues. Germline CDR1 reads SGHKS; CDR2 reads YYEKEE (reference sequence). CDR3: CASSLGQGPDTQYF. The CDR3 DNA sequence: TGTGCCAGCAGCTTAGGACAGGGCCCCGATACGCAGTATTTT.

J is TRBJ1-1 and V is TRBV5-1, with D hard to call. The CDR3 is 14 amino acids. The V and J ends lost 0 bases and 4 bases respectively, with 10 bases between them. Germline V gene lookup returns CDR1 SGHRS and CDR2 YFSETQ. The CDR3 nucleotides read TGCGCCAGCAGCTTGGGGTTGAGGAGCACTGAAGCTTTCTTT. It specifies CASSLGLRSTEAFF.

This clone appeared many times. The chain joins TRBV2 to TRBJ1-5; possible D gene TRBD1, 6 bases. Germline V gene sequence: CDR1 SNHLY, CDR2 FYNNEI. This CDR3 is 14 amino acids long. Trimming cost V 7 bases and J 1 base, with 11 bases left between them. CDR3 DNA: TGTGCCAGCAATTCACAGGGCAGCAATCAGCCCCAGCATTTT. Residues: CASNSQGSNQPQHF.